This TCR beta chain derives from a study of blood T cell repertoires in COVID-19. Study background: The samples span acute and convalescent COVID-19 from the United States, Italy and Spain.

Authors' analysis steps: Amplification of reference gene primers was used by the study to estimate nucleated cell counts. Clones were sequenced by immunoSEQ multiplex PCR, and TCRdb holds only the in-frame ones, with some missing. That table gives V, J and clone size, and the DNA gave D and trimming. The table records about 180,000 clones, around three quarters of them present only once. The sequenced material came from peripheral blood. This TCR was sampled from a man between 65 and 85 years old with active or convalescent COVID-19.

CDR3 in amino acids: CASTPFLGSYEQYF. The CDR3 nucleotides read TGTGCCAGCACCCCCTTTCTCGGGTCCTACGAGCAGTACTTC. The chain joins TRBV6-5 to TRBJ2-7; D not certain. The CDR3 is made up of 14 amino acids. Germline V gene data show CDR1 as MNHEY and CDR2 as SVGAGI. Trimming took off 7 bases at V and 1 base at J, with 14 bases between the two ends.